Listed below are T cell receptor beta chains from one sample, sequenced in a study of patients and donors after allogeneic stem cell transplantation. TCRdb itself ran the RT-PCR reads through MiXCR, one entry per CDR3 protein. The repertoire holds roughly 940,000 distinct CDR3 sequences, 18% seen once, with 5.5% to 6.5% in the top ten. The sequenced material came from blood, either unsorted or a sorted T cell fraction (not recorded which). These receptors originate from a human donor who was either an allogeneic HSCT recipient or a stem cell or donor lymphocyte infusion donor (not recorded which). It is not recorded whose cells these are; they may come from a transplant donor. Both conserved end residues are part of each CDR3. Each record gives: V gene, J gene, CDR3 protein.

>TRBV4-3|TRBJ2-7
CASSQGDRGVEQYF
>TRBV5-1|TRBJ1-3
CASSMDGTAADTIYF
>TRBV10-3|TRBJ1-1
CAISAAPWAEAFF
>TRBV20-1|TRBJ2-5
CSARGSTGDQETQYF
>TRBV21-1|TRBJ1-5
CASSRDRGPDGSNQPQHF
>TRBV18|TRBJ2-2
CASSPRQGGDTGELFF
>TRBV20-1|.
CSAGDLAGALRTDTQHF
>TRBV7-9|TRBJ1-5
CASSPQGADNQPQHF
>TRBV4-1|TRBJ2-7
CASSQDLTGFEQYF
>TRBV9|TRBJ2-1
CASASGPLLGSDEQFF
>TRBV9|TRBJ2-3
CASTPLASGITDTQYF
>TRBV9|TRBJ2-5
CASSLDPGAGETQYF
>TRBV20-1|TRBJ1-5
CSAWDSNQPQHF
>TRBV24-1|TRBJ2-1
CATSDLKRLAGGGEQFF
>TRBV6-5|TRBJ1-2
CASSSLVRGRGGYTF
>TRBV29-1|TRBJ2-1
CSVRGQVHEQFF
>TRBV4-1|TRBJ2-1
CASSQGGLAYNEQFF
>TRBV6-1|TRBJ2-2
CASSADSGQGAGELFF
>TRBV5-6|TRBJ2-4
CASSLAENIQYF
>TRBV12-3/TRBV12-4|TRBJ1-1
CASSSDRGPWDTEAFF
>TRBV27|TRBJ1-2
CASSSSWSPGANYGYTF
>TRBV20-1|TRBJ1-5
CSAREYSNQPQHF
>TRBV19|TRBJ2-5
CASSPRTSGVRGETQYF
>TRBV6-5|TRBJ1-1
CASSYSGHFEAFF
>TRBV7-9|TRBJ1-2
CATLGNAASSNYGYTF
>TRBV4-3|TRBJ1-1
CASSQLYRGMNTEAFF
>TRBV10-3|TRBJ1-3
CAISQPGTSGNTIYF
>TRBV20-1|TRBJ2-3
CSARYSAPDTQYF
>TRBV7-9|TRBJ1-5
CASSASNRASHQPQHF
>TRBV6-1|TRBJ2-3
CASSPMGKRERSTDTQYF
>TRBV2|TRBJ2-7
CASSSPGLISYEQYF
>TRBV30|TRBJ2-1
CALTETSSYNEQFF
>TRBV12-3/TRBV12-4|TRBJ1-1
CASSLAGRTPTEAFF
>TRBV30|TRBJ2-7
CAWSKGGRPIEQYF
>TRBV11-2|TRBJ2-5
CASSLLAGAQETQYF
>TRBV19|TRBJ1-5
CASSIIMGDSLNQPQHF